Below, one T cell receptor (beta chain) is given with its context. These data come from a study of blood T cell repertoires in COVID-19. Assay used: immunoSEQ multiplex PCR; TCRdb lists only in-frame clones, some missing. This sample has about 480,000 clones; more than 75% occur once, and the top ten carry around 1.9%. Sample: PBMCs or T cells enriched from blood (not recorded which). This TCR derives from a woman between 40 and 55 years old who had recovered from COVID-19.

The CDR3 region has the DNA TGTGCCAGCAGTTTAAGTCAGGTTGTGGGTGAAAAACTGTTTTTT. Residues: CASSLSQVVGEKLFF. This chain connects TRBV28 to TRBJ1-4; no reliable D call. The CDR3 spans 15 residues. The V end lost 2 bases, the J end lost 7 bases, and 14 bases lay between the germline ends. Germline assignment: CDR1 MDHEN and CDR2 SYDVKM.